These 11 T cell receptor beta chains share one sample of origin, sequenced in a study of T cells in narcolepsy. The assay was immunoSEQ multiplex PCR, and TCRdb's table has in-frame clones only and misses some. The sample includes over 10,000 clones, 85% to 90% of them seen just once. The material sequenced was CD45RA- memory CD4+ T cells from PBMCs. The origin of the receptors is a human donor with narcolepsy.

The chain links TRBV15 to TRBJ2-7, with D possibly TRBD2 on 6 matching bases. The germline CDR1 and CDR2 sequences are LNHNV and YYDKDF (reference sequence). The CDR3 spans 14 residues. With 2 bases removed from V and 1 base from J, the gap between germline ends came to 9 bases. CDR3 protein: CATSRSGTSYEQYF. The CDR3 region has the DNA TGTGCCACCAGCAGATCCGGGACTTCCTACGAGCAGTACTTC.

This clone was detected only once. The rearrangement joins TRBV4-2 to TRBJ1-4; possible D gene TRBD1, 6 bases. Trimming cost V 4 bases and J 5 bases, with 14 bases left between them. The germline CDR1 and CDR2 sequences are LGHNA and YNFKEQ. The CDR3 is 15 residues long. CDR3 DNA: TGTGCCAGCAGCCCAGGGACAACACAAAATGAAAAACTGTTTTTT. The encoded protein is CASSPGTTQNEKLFF.

This CDR3 is CASSLKWEGLKTQYF. CDR3 DNA: TGTGCCAGCAGCTTAAAGTGGGAGGGCCTGAAGACCCAGTACTTC. The chain combines TRBV7-8 with TRBJ2-5; 7 bases are shared with TRBD2. Germline CDR1 and CDR2: SGHVS and FQNEAQ. The V gene end was trimmed by 2 bases and the J gene end by 6 bases; junction bases not matched to a gene: 9. This CDR3 is 15 amino acids long.

V and J are TRBV15 and TRBJ2-1, with 10 bases fitting TRBD2. The CDR3 is 17 amino acids. Trimming at V came to 5 bases and at J to 0 bases, leaving 7 bases not matched to a gene. Germline V lookup: CDR1 LNHNV, CDR2 YYDKDF (reference sequence). The CDR3 coding sequence is TGTGCCACCAGCTTCCAAATAGCGGGAGGCTCCTACAATGAGCAGTTCTTC. This sequence encodes CATSFQIAGGSYNEQFF.

V and J are TRBV5-1 and TRBJ2-1, with no clear D. The V and J ends lost 4 bases and 5 bases respectively, with 4 bases between them. CDR1 is SGHRS, CDR2 YFSETQ, per germline. This CDR3 region has 11 residues. The CDR3 reads CASSPHNEQFF. The CDR3 DNA reads TGCGCCAGCAGCCCTCACAATGAGCAGTTCTTC.

This sequence joins TRBV7-9 and TRBJ2-3; the match to TRBD2 covers 10 bases. Germline assignment: CDR1 SEHNR and CDR2 FQNEAQ (reference sequence). V was pared by 1 base and J by 4 bases, with 2 bases of the junction left unmatched. The CDR3 consists of 15 residues. As DNA, the CDR3 is TGTGCCAGCAGCTTAGGGGGGACTAGCGCAGATACGCAGTATTTT. This codes for CASSLGGTSADTQYF.

The J gene is TRBJ1-2, the V gene TRBV19; 9 positions match TRBD1. The length of the CDR3 is 13 residues. Germline loops: CDR1 LNHDA, CDR2 SQIVND (reference sequence). With V trimmed by 8 bases and J by 3 bases, 4 bases remained unmatched. The CDR3 DNA sequence: TGTGCCAGTGCCGGGACAGGGCACTATGGCTACACCTTC. This gives the protein CASAGTGHYGYTF.

Turning to this clone: The sample holds other DNA sequences that translate to the same CDR3. This chain connects TRBV5-4 to TRBJ1-1; D unclear. The germline CDR1 and CDR2 sequences are SGHNT and YYREEE (reference sequence). CDR3 length: 13 residues. V was cut by 5 bases and J by 4 bases, with 12 bases left in between. The CDR3 DNA is TGTGCCAGCAGTAGAGAGGCGAGCACTGAAGCTTTCTTT. It specifies CASSREASTEAFF.

The rearrangement joins TRBV29-1 to TRBJ2-7; D might be TRBD2 (5 bases). Per the germline V gene, CDR1 is SQVTM and CDR2 is ANQGSEA. V lost 3 bases to trimming and J lost 6 bases, with 9 bases between them. This CDR3 comprises 11 residues. In DNA form, the CDR3 reads TGCAGCGTTGACGTCGGGGTCGAGCAGTACTTC. Its translation: CSVDVGVEQYF.

The J gene is TRBJ2-5, the V gene TRBV5-1; no reliable D call. The V gene lost 0 bases and the J gene lost 2 bases, with 5 bases spanning the gap. The CDR3 covers 13 residues. The V gene's germline CDR1 is SGHRS and CDR2 YFSETQ. Written as DNA, the CDR3 is TGCGCCAGCAGCTTGGTTATACAAGAGACCCAGTACTTC. Translated: CASSLVIQETQYF.

The chain is built from TRBV27 and TRBJ2-5, with 10 bases aligning to TRBD2. The J call may be mistaken, given a closer DNA end match to TRBJ2-7. The CDR3 runs 19 residues. The germline gives CDR1 MNHEY, CDR2 SMNVEV (reference sequence). This CDR3 reads CASSFRMGTAGGFSYEQYF. The CDR3 DNA sequence: TGTGCCAGCAGTTTTCGTATGGGGACAGCGGGGGGGTTCTCCTACGAGCAGTACTTC.